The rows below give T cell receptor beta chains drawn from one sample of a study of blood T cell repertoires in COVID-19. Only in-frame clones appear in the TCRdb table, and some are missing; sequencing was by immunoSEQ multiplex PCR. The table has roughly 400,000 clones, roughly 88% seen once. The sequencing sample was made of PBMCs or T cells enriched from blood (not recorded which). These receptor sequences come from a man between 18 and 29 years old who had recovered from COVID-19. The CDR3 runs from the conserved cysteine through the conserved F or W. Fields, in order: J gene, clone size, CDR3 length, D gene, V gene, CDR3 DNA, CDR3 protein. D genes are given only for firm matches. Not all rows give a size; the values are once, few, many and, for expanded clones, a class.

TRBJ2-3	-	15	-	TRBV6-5	TGTGCCAGCCGGGATGGGGGCGCTAGCACAGATACGCAGTATTTT	CASRDGGASTDTQYF
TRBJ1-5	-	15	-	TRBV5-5	TGTGCCAGCAGCGCTACCGACAGACACAATCAGCCCCAGCATTTT	CASSATDRHNQPQHF
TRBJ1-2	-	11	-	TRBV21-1	TGTGCCAGCAGCAAAGGGGCCGATCGGGACTTC	CASSKGADRDF
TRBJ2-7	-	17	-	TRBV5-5	TGTGCCAGCAGCTCTCGCAGAGGTCCAAAACCCAACTACGAGCAGTACTTC	CASSSRRGPKPNYEQYF
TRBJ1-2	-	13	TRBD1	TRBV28	TGTGCCAGCGGACAGGCTTTGAGCTATGGCTACACCTTC	CASGQALSYGYTF
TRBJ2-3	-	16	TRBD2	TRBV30	TGTGCCTGGAGTGTAGTTCGCGGGAGGTTGGCAGATACGCAGTATTTT	CAWSVVRGRLADTQYF
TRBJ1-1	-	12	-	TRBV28	TGTGCCAGCAGTTCTGGACAGTTGGGAGCTTTCTTT	CASSSGQLGAFF
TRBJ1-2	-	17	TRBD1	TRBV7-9	TGTGCCAGCAGCAGATCAGCGCGGCAGGGGGGTGGCTATGGCTACACCTTC	CASSRSARQGGGYGYTF
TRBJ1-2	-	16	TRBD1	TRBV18	TGTGCCAGCTCACCTTACCCGGGACAGACTAACTATGGCTACACCTTC	CASSPYPGQTNYGYTF
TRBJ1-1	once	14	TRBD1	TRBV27	TGTGCCAGCAGGAAGGGACAGATGAACACTGAAGCTTTCTTT	CASRKGQMNTEAFF
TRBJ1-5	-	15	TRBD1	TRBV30	TGTGCCTGGAGGTCAGGACAGGAAATTACTCAGCCCCAGCATTTT	CAWRSGQEITQPQHF
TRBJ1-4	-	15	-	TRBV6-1	TGTGCCAGCAGTGAAGCGCAAGCGCCAAATGAAAAACTGTTTTTT	CASSEAQAPNEKLFF
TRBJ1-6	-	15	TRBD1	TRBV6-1	TGTGCCAGCAGTGACCGGGACAGGGGGCTTTCACCCCTCCACTTT	CASSDRDRGLSPLHF
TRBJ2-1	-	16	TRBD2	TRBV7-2	TGTGCCAGCAGCCTCGGGACTAGCGGATTCTACAATGAGCAGTTCTTC	CASSLGTSGFYNEQFF
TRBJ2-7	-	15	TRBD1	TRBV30	TGTGCCTGTGAGGGGACAGGTCAACTCTCCTACGAGCAGTACTTC	CACEGTGQLSYEQYF
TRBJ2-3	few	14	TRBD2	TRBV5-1	TGCGCCAGCAGCTCTAGCGGGATGACAGATACGCAGTATTTT	CASSSSGMTDTQYF
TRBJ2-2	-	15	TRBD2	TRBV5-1	TGCGCCAGCAGCCGGCTAGCGGGTAGGACCGGGGAGCTGTTTTTT	CASSRLAGRTGELFF
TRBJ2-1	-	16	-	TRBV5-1	TGCGCCAGCAGCTTAGACGGTCTAGCGTCCTACAATGAGCAGTTCTTC	CASSLDGLASYNEQFF
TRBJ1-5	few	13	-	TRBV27	TGTGCCAGCAGTTTCAATAGCAATCAGCCCCAGCATTTT	CASSFNSNQPQHF
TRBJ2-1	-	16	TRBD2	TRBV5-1	TGCGCCAGCAGCCCCCCACTAGCGGGAGGATGGAATGAGCAGTTCTTC	CASSPPLAGGWNEQFF
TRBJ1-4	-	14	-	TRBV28	TGTGCCAGCAGTTCGACACCGGGGAATGAAAAACTGTTTTTT	CASSSTPGNEKLFF
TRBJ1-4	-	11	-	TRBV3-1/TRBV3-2	TGTGCCAGCAGCCAACTGCGAAAACTGTTTTTT	CASSQLRKLFF
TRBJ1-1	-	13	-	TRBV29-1	TGCAGCGTTGTGGTGTCTGCGGACACTGAAGCTTTCTTT	CSVVVSADTEAFF
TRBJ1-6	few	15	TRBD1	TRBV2	TGTGCCAGCAGTGACGGGGGACAGGGTTATTCACCCCTCCACTTT	CASSDGGQGYSPLHF
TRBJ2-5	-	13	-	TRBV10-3	TGTGCCATCAGTGATGCCCAGGGGGAGACCCAGTACTTC	CAISDAQGETQYF
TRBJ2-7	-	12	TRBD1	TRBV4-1	TGCGCCAGCAGCCAAGTGACAGGGGAGCAGTACTTC	CASSQVTGEQYF
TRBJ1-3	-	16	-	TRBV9	TGTGCCAGCAGCTTTAGTCCCGACAGCTCTGGAAACACCATATATTTT	CASSFSPDSSGNTIYF
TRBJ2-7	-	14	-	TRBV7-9	TGTGCCAGCAGCTTAGAGGACTCCCTTTACGAGCAGTACTTC	CASSLEDSLYEQYF
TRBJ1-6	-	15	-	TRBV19	TGTGCCAGTAGTGTCCAGGTTATGAAAGGTTCACCCCTCCACTTT	CASSVQVMKGSPLHF
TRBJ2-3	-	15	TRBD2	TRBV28	TGTGCCAGCAGTTTGACTAGCGGGAGCACAGATACGCAGTATTTT	CASSLTSGSTDTQYF
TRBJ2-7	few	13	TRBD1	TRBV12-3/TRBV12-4	TGTGCCAGCAGTCGGGACAGGGAATACGAGCAGTACTTC	CASSRDREYEQYF
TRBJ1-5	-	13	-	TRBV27	TGTGCCAGCAGTTTACTGAGCAATCAGCCCCAGCATTTT	CASSLLSNQPQHF